This T cell receptor (beta chain) was found in a study of T cell changes during pregnancy in multiple sclerosis. CDR1 and CDR2 from the germline V gene are ENHRY and SYGVKD. Trimming cost V 4 bases and J 5 bases, with 23 bases left between them. The CDR3 is 17 amino acids. Some clones are missing from TCRdb's copy, which holds only in-frame ones; the method was immunoSEQ multiplex PCR. The sample lists tens of thousands of clones, about 91% occurring once. The clonotype originates from a female donor with multiple sclerosis, enrolled in a pregnancy study. Sequenced material: peripheral blood, taken after pregnancy. The genes are TRBV10-3 and TRBJ2-5, with a tentative D call TRBD1 (6 bases). The chain's CDR3 is CAISGPVEQGFRETQYF. The CDR3 DNA reads TGTGCCATCAGTGGGCCTGTAGAACAGGGATTTAGGGAGACCCAGTACTTC.